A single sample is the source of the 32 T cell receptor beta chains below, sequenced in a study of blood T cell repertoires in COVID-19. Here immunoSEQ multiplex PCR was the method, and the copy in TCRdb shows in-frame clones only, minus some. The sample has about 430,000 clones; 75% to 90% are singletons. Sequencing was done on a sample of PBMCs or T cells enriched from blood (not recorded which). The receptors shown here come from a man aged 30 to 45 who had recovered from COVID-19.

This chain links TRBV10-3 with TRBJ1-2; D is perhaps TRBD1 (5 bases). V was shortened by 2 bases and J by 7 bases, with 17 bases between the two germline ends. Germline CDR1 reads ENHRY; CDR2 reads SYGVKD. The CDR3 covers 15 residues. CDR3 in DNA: TGTGCCATCAGTGAGGAAGTCGGGCAGGGAGGTGGCTACACCTTC. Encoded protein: CAISEEVGQGGGYTF.

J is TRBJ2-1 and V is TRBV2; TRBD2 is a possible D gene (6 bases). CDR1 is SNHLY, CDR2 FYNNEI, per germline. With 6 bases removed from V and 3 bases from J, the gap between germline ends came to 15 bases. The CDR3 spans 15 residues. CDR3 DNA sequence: TGTGCCAGCAGCCCTACGGGAGTTCACTACAATGAGCAGTTCTTC. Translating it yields CASSPTGVHYNEQFF.

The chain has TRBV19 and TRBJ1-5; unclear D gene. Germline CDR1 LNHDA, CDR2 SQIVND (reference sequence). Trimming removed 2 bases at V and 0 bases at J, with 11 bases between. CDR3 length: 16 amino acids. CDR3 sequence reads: CASSISAGYSNQPQHF. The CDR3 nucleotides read TGTGCCAGTAGTATATCTGCCGGTTATAGCAATCAGCCCCAGCATTTT.

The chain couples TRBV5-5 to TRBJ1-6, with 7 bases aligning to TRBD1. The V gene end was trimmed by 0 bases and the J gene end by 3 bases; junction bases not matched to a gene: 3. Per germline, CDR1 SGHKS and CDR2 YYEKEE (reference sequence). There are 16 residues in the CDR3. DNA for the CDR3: TGTGCCAGCAGCTTGGTGAGGACAGGCTATAATTCACCCCTCCACTTT. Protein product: CASSLVRTGYNSPLHF.

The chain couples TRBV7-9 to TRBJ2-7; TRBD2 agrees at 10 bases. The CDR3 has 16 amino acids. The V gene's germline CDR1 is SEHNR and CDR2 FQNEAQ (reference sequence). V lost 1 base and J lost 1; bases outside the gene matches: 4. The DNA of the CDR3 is TGTGCCAGCAGCTTAGTGCTAGCGGGAGTGTCCTACGAGCAGTACTTC. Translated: CASSLVLAGVSYEQYF.

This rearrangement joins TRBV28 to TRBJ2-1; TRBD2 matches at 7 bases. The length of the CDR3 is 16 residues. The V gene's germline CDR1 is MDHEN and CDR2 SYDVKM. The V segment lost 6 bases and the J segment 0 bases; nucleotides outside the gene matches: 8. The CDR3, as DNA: TGTGCCAGCAGCTCCAGCGGGGTAAGCTCCTACAATGAGCAGTTCTTC. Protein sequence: CASSSSGVSSYNEQFF.

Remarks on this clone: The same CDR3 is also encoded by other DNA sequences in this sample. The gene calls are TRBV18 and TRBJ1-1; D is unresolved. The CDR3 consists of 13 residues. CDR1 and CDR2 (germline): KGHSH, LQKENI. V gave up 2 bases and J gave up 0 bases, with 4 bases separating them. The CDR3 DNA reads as TGTGCCAGCTCACCAGACTTGAACACTGAAGCTTTCTTT. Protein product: CASSPDLNTEAFF.

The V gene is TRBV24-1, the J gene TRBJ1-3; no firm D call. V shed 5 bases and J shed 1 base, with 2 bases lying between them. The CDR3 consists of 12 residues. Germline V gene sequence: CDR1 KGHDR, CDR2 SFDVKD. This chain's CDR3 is CATSASGNTIYF. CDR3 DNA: TGTGCCACCAGTGCTTCTGGAAACACCATATATTTT.

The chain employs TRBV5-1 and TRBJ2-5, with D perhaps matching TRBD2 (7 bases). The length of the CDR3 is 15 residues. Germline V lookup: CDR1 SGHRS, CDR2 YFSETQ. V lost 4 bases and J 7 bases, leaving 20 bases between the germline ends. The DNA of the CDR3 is TGCGCCAGCAGCCCGGCAGGGGTCACGGGGGGGACCCAGTACTTC. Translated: CASSPAGVTGGTQYF.

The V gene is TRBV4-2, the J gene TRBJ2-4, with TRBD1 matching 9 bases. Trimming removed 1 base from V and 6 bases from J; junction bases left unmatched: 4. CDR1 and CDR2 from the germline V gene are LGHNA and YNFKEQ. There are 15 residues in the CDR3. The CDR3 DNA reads TGTGCCAGCAGCCAAGGCGAGGACAGGGGAAACATTCAGTACTTC. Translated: CASSQGEDRGNIQYF.

The CDR3 coding sequence is TGTGCCAGCAGCCAAGAGGGGTCGGGGTCGCTAGCGGGATTCTTCAATGAGCAGTTCTTC. Amino acids: CASSQEGSGSLAGFFNEQFF. This rearrangement joins TRBV4-2 to TRBJ2-1, with 9 bases aligning to TRBD2. Per germline, CDR1 LGHNA and CDR2 YNFKEQ. J lost 6 bases, V lost 0 bases, and 18 bases had no gene match. The CDR3 is 20 amino acids.

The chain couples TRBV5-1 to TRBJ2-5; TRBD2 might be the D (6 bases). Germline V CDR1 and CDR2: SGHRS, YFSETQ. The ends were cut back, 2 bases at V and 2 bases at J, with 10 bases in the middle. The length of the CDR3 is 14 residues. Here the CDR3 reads CASSFGTLQETQYF. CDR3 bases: TGCGCCAGCAGCTTTGGGACTTTACAAGAGACCCAGTACTTC.

The DNA for the CDR3 is TGTGCCAGCAGTTTAGCGAGGGACTTACCCCTCCACTTT. It yields the protein CASSLARDLPLHF. J is TRBJ1-6 and V is TRBV12-3 or TRBV12-4; D possibly corresponds to TRBD1 (5 bases). V was pared by 0 bases and J by 12 bases, with 9 bases between. CDR3 length: 13 residues.

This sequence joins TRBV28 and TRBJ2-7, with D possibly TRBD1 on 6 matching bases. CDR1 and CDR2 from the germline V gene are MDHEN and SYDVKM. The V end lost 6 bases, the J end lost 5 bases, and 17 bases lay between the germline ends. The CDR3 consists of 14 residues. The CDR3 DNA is TGTGCCAGCAGGCCCGGGACAAACATAAACGAGCAGTACTTC. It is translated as CASRPGTNINEQYF.

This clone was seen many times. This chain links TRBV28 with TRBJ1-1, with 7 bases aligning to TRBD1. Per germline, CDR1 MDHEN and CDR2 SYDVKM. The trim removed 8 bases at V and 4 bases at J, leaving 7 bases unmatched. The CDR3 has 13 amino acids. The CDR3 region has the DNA TGTGCCAGCGTAGGGACAGCAGTCACTGAAGCTTTCTTT. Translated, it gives CASVGTAVTEAFF.

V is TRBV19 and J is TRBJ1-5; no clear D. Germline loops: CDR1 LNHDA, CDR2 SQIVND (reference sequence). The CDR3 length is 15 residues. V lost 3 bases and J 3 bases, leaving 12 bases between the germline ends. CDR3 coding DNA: TGTGCCAGTAGTATTGAGGGCAGCAACAATCAGCCCCAGCATTTT. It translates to CASSIEGSNNQPQHF.

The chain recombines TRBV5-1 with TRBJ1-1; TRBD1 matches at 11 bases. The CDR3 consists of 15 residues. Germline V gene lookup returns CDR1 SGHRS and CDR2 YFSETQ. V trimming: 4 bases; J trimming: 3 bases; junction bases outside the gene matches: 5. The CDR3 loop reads CASSPWTGGDTEAFF. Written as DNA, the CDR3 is TGCGCCAGCAGCCCCTGGACAGGGGGCGACACTGAAGCTTTCTTT.

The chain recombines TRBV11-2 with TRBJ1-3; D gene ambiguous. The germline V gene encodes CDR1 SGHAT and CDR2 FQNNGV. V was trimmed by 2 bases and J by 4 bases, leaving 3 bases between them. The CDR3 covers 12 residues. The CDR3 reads CASSLPGNTIYF. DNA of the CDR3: TGTGCCAGCAGCTTACCGGGAAACACCATATATTTT. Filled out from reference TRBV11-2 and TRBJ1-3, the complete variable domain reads EAGVAQSPRYKIIEKRQSVAFWCNPISGHATLYWYQQILGQGPKLLIQFQNNGVVDDSQLPKDRFSAERLKGVDSTLKIQPAKLEDSAVYLCASSLPGNTIYFGEGSWLTVV.

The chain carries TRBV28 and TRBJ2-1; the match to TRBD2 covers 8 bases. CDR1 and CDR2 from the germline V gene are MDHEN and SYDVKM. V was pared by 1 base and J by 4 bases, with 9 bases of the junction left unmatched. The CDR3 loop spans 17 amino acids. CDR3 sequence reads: CASSLYPRASGYNEQFF. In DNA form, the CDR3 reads TGTGCCAGCAGTTTATACCCCCGGGCTAGCGGGTACAATGAGCAGTTCTTC.

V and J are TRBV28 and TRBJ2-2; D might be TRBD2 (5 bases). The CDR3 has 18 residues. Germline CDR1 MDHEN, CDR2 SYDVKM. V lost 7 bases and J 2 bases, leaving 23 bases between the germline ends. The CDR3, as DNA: TGTGCCAGCACCCCCCGAGCGAGGGTGCGGGCTAACACCGGGGAGCTGTTTTTT. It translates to CASTPRARVRANTGELFF. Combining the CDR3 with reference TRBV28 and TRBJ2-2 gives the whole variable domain DVKVTQSSRYLVKRTGEKVFLECVQDMDHENMFWYRQDPGLGLRLIYFSYDVKMKEKGDIPEGYSVSREKKERFSLILESASTNQTSMYLCASTPRARVRANTGELFFGEGSRLTVL.

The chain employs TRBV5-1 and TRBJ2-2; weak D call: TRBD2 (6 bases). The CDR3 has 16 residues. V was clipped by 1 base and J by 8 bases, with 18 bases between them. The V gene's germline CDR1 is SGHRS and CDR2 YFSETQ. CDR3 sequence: CASSLILASEPGELFF. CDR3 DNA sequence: TGCGCCAGCAGCTTGATATTGGCTAGCGAACCTGGGGAGCTGTTTTTT.

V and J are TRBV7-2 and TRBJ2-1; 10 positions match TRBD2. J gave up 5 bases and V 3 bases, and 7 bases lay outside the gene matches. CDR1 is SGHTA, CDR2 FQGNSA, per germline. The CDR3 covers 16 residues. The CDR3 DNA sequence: TGTGCCAGCAGCTTGTGGGGTACTAGCGGGAACAATGAGCAGTTCTTC. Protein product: CASSLWGTSGNNEQFF.

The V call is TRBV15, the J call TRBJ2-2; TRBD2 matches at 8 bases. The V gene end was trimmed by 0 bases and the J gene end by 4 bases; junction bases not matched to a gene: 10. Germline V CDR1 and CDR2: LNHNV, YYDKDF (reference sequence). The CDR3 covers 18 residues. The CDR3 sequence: CATSRDLREGQTTGELFF. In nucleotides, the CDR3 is TGTGCCACCAGCAGAGATCTACGGGAGGGCCAGACCACCGGGGAGCTGTTTTTT.

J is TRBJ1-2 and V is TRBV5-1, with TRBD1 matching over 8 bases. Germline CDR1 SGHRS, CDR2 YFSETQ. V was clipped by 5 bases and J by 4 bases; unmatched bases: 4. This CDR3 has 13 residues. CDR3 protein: CASSFDRGYGYTF. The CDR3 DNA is TGCGCCAGCAGTTTTGACAGGGGCTATGGCTACACCTTC.

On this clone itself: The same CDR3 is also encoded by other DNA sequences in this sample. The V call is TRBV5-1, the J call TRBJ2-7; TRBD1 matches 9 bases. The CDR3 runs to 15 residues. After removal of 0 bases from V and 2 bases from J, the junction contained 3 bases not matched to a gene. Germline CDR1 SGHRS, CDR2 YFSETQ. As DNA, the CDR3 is TGCGCCAGCAGCTTGGGACAGGGGGGGACCTACGAGCAGTACTTC. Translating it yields CASSLGQGGTYEQYF.

DNA of the CDR3: TGTGCCAGCAGCTTGGGGGGTAGCGGTCTCTCCTACAATGAGCAGTTCTTC. Translated: CASSLGGSGLSYNEQFF. The gene calls are TRBV5-4 and TRBJ2-1, with a possible D match to TRBD2 (6 bases). The CDR3 totals 17 residues. CDR1 and CDR2 from the germline V gene are SGHNT and YYREEE (reference sequence). The germline V and J ends were trimmed by 0 bases and 0 bases, with 13 bases remaining between them.

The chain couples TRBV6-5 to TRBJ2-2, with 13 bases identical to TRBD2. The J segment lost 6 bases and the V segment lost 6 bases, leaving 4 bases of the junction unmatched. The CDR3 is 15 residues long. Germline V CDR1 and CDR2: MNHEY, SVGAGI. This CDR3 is CASRGGLAGAGELFF. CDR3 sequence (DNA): TGTGCCAGCAGGGGTGGACTAGCGGGAGCCGGGGAGCTGTTTTTT.

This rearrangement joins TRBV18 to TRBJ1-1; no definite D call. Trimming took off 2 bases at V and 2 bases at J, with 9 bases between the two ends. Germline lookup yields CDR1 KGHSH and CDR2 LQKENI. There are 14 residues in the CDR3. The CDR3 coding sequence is TGTGCCAGCTCACCATCCCAGGTTAACACTGAAGCTTTCTTT. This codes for CASSPSQVNTEAFF.

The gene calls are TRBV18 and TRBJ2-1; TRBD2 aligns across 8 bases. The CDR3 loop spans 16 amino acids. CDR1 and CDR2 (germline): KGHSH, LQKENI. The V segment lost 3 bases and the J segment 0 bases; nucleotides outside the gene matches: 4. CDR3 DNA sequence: TGTGCCAGCTCACCGATCAGCGGGAGCTCCTACAATGAGCAGTTCTTC. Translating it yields CASSPISGSSYNEQFF.

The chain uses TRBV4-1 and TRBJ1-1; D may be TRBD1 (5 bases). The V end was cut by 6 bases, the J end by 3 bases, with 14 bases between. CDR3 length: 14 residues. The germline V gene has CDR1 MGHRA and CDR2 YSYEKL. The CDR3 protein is CASRLWGVDTEAFF. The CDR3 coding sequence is TGCGCCAGCAGACTATGGGGGGTTGACACTGAAGCTTTCTTT.

For the CDR3, the DNA is TGTGCCAGCAGTTTAATACTAGGGGGGGCACGCTACGAGCAGTACTTC. Translating gives CASSLILGGARYEQYF. The gene calls are TRBV27 and TRBJ2-7; D may be TRBD2 (7 bases). V shed 2 bases and J shed 3 bases, with 17 bases lying between them. CDR1 and CDR2 (germline): MNHEY, SMNVEV (reference sequence). The CDR3 spans 16 residues.

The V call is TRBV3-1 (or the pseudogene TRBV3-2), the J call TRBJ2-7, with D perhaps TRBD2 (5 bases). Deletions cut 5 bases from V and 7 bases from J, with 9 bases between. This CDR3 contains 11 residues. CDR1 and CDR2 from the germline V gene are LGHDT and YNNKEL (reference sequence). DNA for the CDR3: TGTGCCAGCAGCGGAGGACTTGAGCAGTACTTC. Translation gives CASSGGLEQYF.